These 3 T cell receptor beta chains originate from one sample sequenced in a study of T cell responses to AZD1222 COVID-19 vaccine. Sequencing used immunoSEQ multiplex PCR; TCRdb keeps in-frame clones, though not all of them. This sample has 200,000 to 250,000 clones, with 90% to 95% found just once. This specimen consisted of peripheral blood, obtained 28 days after the second dose of the MenACWY control vaccine. These TCRs come from an adult who received the MenACWY meningococcal vaccine as a control.

The V call is TRBV2, the J call TRBJ2-5; no firm D call. The CDR3 consists of 13 residues. Between the trimmed V and J ends, which lost 2 bases and 4 bases, there was a span of 8 bases. CDR1 is SNHLY, CDR2 FYNNEI, per germline. CDR3 sequence reads: CASSENWGETQYF. CDR3 DNA: TGTGCCAGCAGTGAAAATTGGGGAGAGACCCAGTACTTC. The full variable domain, completed using reference TRBV2 and TRBJ2-5, is EPEVTQTPSHQVTQMGQEVILRCVPISNHLYFYWYRQILGQKVEFLVSFYNNEISEKSEIFDDQFSVERPDGSNFTLKIRSTKLEDSAMYFCASSENWGETQYFGPGTRLLVL.

The chain employs TRBV3-1 (or the pseudogene TRBV3-2) and TRBJ2-7, with 8 bases matching TRBD1. Per germline, CDR1 LGHDT and CDR2 YNNKEL (reference sequence). CDR3 length: 15 residues. J was trimmed by 3 bases and V by 3 bases; bases with no gene match: 7. CDR3 in DNA: TGTGCCAGCAGCCACTGGAGGGACAGGCGCTACGAGCAGTACTTC. Protein product: CASSHWRDRRYEQYF.

This clone was observed once. V is TRBV28 and J is TRBJ2-1; TRBD1 matches 9 bases. The CDR3 consists of 14 residues. Germline CDR1 is MDHEN and CDR2 is SYDVKM. V was clipped by 11 bases and J by 4 bases; unmatched bases: 9. CDR3 residues: CAHNRDRVYNEQFF. CDR3 nucleotide sequence: TGTGCCCACAACCGGGACAGGGTTTACAATGAGCAGTTCTTC.